A selection of T cell receptor beta chains follows, all from one sample in a study of T cells in Graves' hyperthyroidism and ophthalmopathy. TCRdb redid the calling of the multiplex PCR reads with MiXCR, one entry per CDR3 protein. The sample has hundreds of thousands of distinct CDR3 sequences; around 19% are singletons. Sequenced: blood. Receptor source: a woman in her forties or fifties with Graves' hyperthyroidism that later progressed to Graves' ophthalmopathy. Both conserved end residues are part of each CDR3. A D gene is named only where the DNA matches it firmly. Only part of the rows carry a size: once, few, many, or a class if the clone is expanded.

d_call: NA
j_call: TRBJ2-2
clone_size: many
v_call: TRBV11-2
cdr3_aa: CASSLNVGAGELFF
cdr3_nt: TGTGCCAGCAGCTTAAACGTCGGGGCCGGGGAGCTGTTTTTT

d_call: NA
j_call: TRBJ1-3
clone_size: NA
v_call: TRBV6-1
cdr3_aa: CASRARSFGNTIYF
cdr3_nt: TGTGCCAGCAGAGCTCGGAGTTTTGGAAACACCATATATTTT

d_call: NA
j_call: TRBJ2-1
clone_size: many
v_call: TRBV5-1
cdr3_aa: CASSLVQVHNEQFF
cdr3_nt: TGCGCCAGCAGCTTAGTACAGGTTCACAATGAGCAGTTCTTC

d_call: NA
j_call: TRBJ1-6
clone_size: NA
v_call: TRBV7-6
cdr3_aa: CASSSEGGTRNNSPLHF
cdr3_nt: TGTGCCAGCAGCTCGGAGGGTGGGACCCGGAATAATTCACCCCTCCACTTT

d_call: NA
j_call: TRBJ1-1
clone_size: few
v_call: TRBV15
cdr3_aa: CATSIPLGATEAFF
cdr3_nt: TGTGCCACCAGCATCCCCCTGGGGGCCACTGAAGCTTTCTTT

d_call: NA
j_call: TRBJ2-7
clone_size: many
v_call: TRBV5-6
cdr3_aa: CASSLGYGAYEQYF
cdr3_nt: TGTGCCAGCAGCTTGGGATACGGGGCCTACGAGCAGTACTTC

d_call: NA
j_call: TRBJ1-1
clone_size: few
v_call: TRBV19
cdr3_aa: CASSIGGNTEAFF
cdr3_nt: TGTGCCAGTAGTATTGGGGGGAACACTGAAGCTTTCTTT

d_call: TRBD2
j_call: TRBJ2-2
clone_size: few
v_call: TRBV19
cdr3_aa: CASSAGPGGGTGELFF
cdr3_nt: TGTGCCAGTAGTGCCGGACCGGGAGGAGGTACCGGGGAGCTGTTTTTT

d_call: TRBD1
j_call: TRBJ1-5
clone_size: many
v_call: TRBV3-1
cdr3_aa: CASSDRDRGQPQHF
cdr3_nt: TGTGCCAGCAGCGACCGGGACAGGGGCCAGCCCCAGCATTTT

d_call: TRBD2
j_call: TRBJ2-3
clone_size: NA
v_call: TRBV5-1
cdr3_aa: CASSLEAGAYTDTQYF
cdr3_nt: TGCGCCAGCAGCTTGGAAGCGGGGGCCTACACAGATACGCAGTATTTT

d_call: TRBD1
j_call: TRBJ1-2
clone_size: few
v_call: TRBV18
cdr3_aa: CASSPGRAGGPNYGYTF
cdr3_nt: TGTGCCAGCTCACCCGGTCGAGCAGGGGGCCCTAACTATGGCTACACCTTC

d_call: TRBD2
j_call: TRBJ2-2
clone_size: NA
v_call: TRBV11-2
cdr3_aa: CASSGWSGGLTGELFF
cdr3_nt: TGTGCCAGCAGCGGCTGGAGCGGGGGGCTCACCGGGGAGCTGTTTTTT

d_call: NA
j_call: TRBJ2-1
clone_size: many
v_call: TRBV7-3
cdr3_aa: CASSLDSGTNEQFF
cdr3_nt: TGTGCCAGCAGCTTAGACAGTGGTACGAATGAGCAGTTCTTC

d_call: NA
j_call: TRBJ2-5
clone_size: NA
v_call: TRBV7-9
cdr3_aa: CASSWGGGEETQYF
cdr3_nt: TGTGCCAGCAGCTGGGGAGGGGGAGAAGAGACCCAGTACTTC

d_call: NA
j_call: TRBJ1-2
clone_size: NA
v_call: TRBV7-9
cdr3_aa: CASSLVPVDYGYTF
cdr3_nt: TGTGCCAGCAGCTTAGTGCCCGTCGACTATGGCTACACCTTC

d_call: NA
j_call: TRBJ1-1
clone_size: many
v_call: TRBV11-2
cdr3_aa: CASSLRRPQGKNTEAFF
cdr3_nt: TGTGCCAGCAGCTTACGGCGGCCTCAGGGGAAAAACACTGAAGCTTTCTTT

d_call: NA
j_call: TRBJ2-1
clone_size: few
v_call: TRBV19
cdr3_aa: CASSISGPRDEQFF
cdr3_nt: TGTGCCAGTAGTATTTCGGGTCCAAGGGATGAGCAGTTCTTC

d_call: NA
j_call: TRBJ1-2
clone_size: many
v_call: TRBV5-5
cdr3_aa: CASSLPRNYGYTF
cdr3_nt: TGTGCCAGCAGCTTGCCCAGAAACTATGGCTACACCTTC

d_call: TRBD1
j_call: TRBJ1-5
clone_size: many
v_call: TRBV5-1
cdr3_aa: CASSLGRGSNQPQHF
cdr3_nt: TGTGCCAGCAGTTTAGGCAGGGGGAGCAATCAGCCCCAGCATTTT

d_call: NA
j_call: TRBJ2-1
clone_size: NA
v_call: TRBV6-2/TRBV6-3
cdr3_aa: CANSLDLSYNEQFF
cdr3_nt: TGTGCCAACTCCCTTGATCTCTCCTACAATGAGCAGTTCTTC

d_call: TRBD1
j_call: TRBJ1-2
clone_size: few
v_call: TRBV2
cdr3_aa: CASLDRGDGYTF
cdr3_nt: TGTGCCAGCCTGGACAGGGGGGATGGCTACACCTTC

d_call: TRBD2
j_call: TRBJ2-1
clone_size: few
v_call: TRBV7-9
cdr3_aa: CASSLQRGGTYNEQFF
cdr3_nt: TGTGCCAGCAGCCTCCAGCGGGGGGGAACCTACAATGAGCAGTTCTTC

d_call: NA
j_call: TRBJ2-7
clone_size: few
v_call: TRBV3-1
cdr3_aa: CASSRAREQYF
cdr3_nt: TGTGCCAGCAGCAGGGCCCGGGAGCAGTACTTC

d_call: NA
j_call: TRBJ2-3
clone_size: NA
v_call: TRBV5-1
cdr3_aa: CASSGTSITDTQYF
cdr3_nt: TGCGCCAGCAGCGGGACCTCTATCACAGATACGCAGTATTTT

d_call: NA
j_call: TRBJ1-1
clone_size: many
v_call: TRBV12-3/TRBV12-4
cdr3_aa: CASSLRPRATEAFF
cdr3_nt: TGTGCCAGCAGTTTAAGGCCTAGGGCGACTGAAGCTTTCTTT

d_call: NA
j_call: TRBJ2-1
clone_size: few
v_call: TRBV18
cdr3_aa: CASSPNLNNGQFF
cdr3_nt: TGTGCCAGCTCCCCCAACCTTAACAATGGGCAGTTCTTC

d_call: NA
j_call: TRBJ1-5
clone_size: once
v_call: TRBV7-9
cdr3_aa: CASSLDSHNQPQHF
cdr3_nt: TGTGCCAGCAGCTTAGACAGCCACAATCAGCCCCAGCATTTT

d_call: TRBD2
j_call: TRBJ2-1
clone_size: many
v_call: TRBV3-1
cdr3_aa: CASSQYQAGGTYNEQFF
cdr3_nt: TGTGCCAGCAGCCAGTATCAAGCGGGGGGGACCTACAATGAGCAGTTCTTC

d_call: TRBD1
j_call: TRBJ1-5
clone_size: few
v_call: TRBV12-5
cdr3_aa: CASGLNRGSNQPQHF
cdr3_nt: TGTGCTAGTGGTTTGAACAGGGGTAGCAATCAGCCCCAGCATTTT

d_call: NA
j_call: TRBJ1-5
clone_size: many
v_call: TRBV5-1
cdr3_aa: CASSSLPRGSNQPQHF
cdr3_nt: TGCGCCAGCAGCTCGCTCCCCAGGGGCAGCAATCAGCCCCAGCATTTT

d_call: NA
j_call: TRBJ1-3
clone_size: many
v_call: TRBV3-1
cdr3_aa: CASSSGTSGNTIYF
cdr3_nt: TGTGCCAGCAGCTCTGGGACATCTGGAAACACCATATATTTT

d_call: NA
j_call: TRBJ2-7
clone_size: many
v_call: TRBV20-1
cdr3_aa: CSASRTSYEQYF
cdr3_nt: TGCAGTGCTAGCAGGACTTCCTACGAGCAGTACTTC

d_call: TRBD1
j_call: TRBJ2-1
clone_size: few
v_call: TRBV30
cdr3_aa: CACRQGTNEQFF
cdr3_nt: TGTGCCTGCCGACAGGGGACGAATGAGCAGTTCTTC

d_call: TRBD2
j_call: TRBJ2-2
clone_size: few
v_call: TRBV7-6
cdr3_aa: CASSPGLDQELFF
cdr3_nt: TGTGCCAGCAGCCCAGGACTAGATCAGGAGCTGTTTTTT

d_call: NA
j_call: TRBJ2-1
clone_size: few
v_call: TRBV3-1
cdr3_aa: CASSQGGGPREQFF
cdr3_nt: TGTGCCAGCAGCCAAGGTGGCGGCCCCCGGGAGCAGTTCTTC

d_call: TRBD1
j_call: TRBJ1-5
clone_size: many
v_call: TRBV12-3/TRBV12-4
cdr3_aa: CASSLRDRGQPQHF
cdr3_nt: TGTGCCAGCAGCCTCCGGGACAGGGGTCAGCCCCAGCATTTT

d_call: NA
j_call: TRBJ1-4
clone_size: NA
v_call: TRBV6-1
cdr3_aa: CASTDSTNEKLFF
cdr3_nt: TGTGCCAGCACGGACAGCACTAATGAAAAACTGTTTTTT

d_call: NA
j_call: TRBJ2-3
clone_size: NA
v_call: TRBV19
cdr3_aa: CASSMGPPGTDTQYF
cdr3_nt: TGTGCCAGTAGTATGGGGCCTCCAGGAACGGATACGCAGTATTTT

d_call: NA
j_call: TRBJ1-1
clone_size: many
v_call: TRBV28
cdr3_aa: CASSHRAPTEAFF
cdr3_nt: TGTGCCAGCAGTCACAGGGCGCCCACTGAAGCTTTCTTT

d_call: NA
j_call: TRBJ2-2
clone_size: many
v_call: TRBV7-8
cdr3_aa: CASSLDGGTGELFF
cdr3_nt: TGTGCCAGCAGCTTAGACGGTGGCACCGGGGAGCTGTTTTTT

d_call: NA
j_call: TRBJ1-1
clone_size: few
v_call: TRBV12-5
cdr3_aa: CASGFMGGEAEAFF
cdr3_nt: TGTGCTAGTGGTTTCATGGGGGGTGAAGCTGAAGCTTTCTTT

d_call: NA
j_call: TRBJ2-7
clone_size: few
v_call: TRBV4-1
cdr3_aa: CASSHLASGTYEQYF
cdr3_nt: TGCGCCAGCAGCCACTTAGCCTCCGGGACCTACGAGCAGTACTTC

d_call: NA
j_call: TRBJ1-5
clone_size: NA
v_call: TRBV24-1
cdr3_aa: CATYNIQGPNSNQPQHF
cdr3_nt: TGTGCCACCTACAATATACAGGGTCCGAATAGCAATCAGCCCCAGCATTTT

d_call: TRBD2
j_call: TRBJ2-5
clone_size: many
v_call: TRBV11-2
cdr3_aa: CASSLSSGGQKTQYF
cdr3_nt: TGTGCCAGCAGCTTAAGCAGCGGGGGGCAGAAGACCCAGTACTTC

d_call: NA
j_call: TRBJ1-2
clone_size: few
v_call: TRBV9
cdr3_aa: CASSVSAGSSGYTF
cdr3_nt: TGTGCCAGCAGCGTATCAGCAGGGTCTTCAGGCTACACCTTC

d_call: TRBD1
j_call: TRBJ1-2
clone_size: many
v_call: TRBV2
cdr3_aa: CASSGPGGNYGYTF
cdr3_nt: TGTGCCAGCAGTGGCCCAGGGGGCAACTATGGCTACACCTTC